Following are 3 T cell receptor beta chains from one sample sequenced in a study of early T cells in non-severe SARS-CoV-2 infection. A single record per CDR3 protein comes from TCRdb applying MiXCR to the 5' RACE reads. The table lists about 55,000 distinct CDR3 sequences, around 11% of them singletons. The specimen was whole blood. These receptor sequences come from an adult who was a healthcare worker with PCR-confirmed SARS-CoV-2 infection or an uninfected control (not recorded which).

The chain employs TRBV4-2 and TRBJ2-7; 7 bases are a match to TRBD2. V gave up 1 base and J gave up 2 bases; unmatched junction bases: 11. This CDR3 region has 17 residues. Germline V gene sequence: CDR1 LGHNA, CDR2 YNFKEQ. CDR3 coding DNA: TGTGCCAGCAGCCAAGTAATAGCTAGCGGACATACCTACGAGCAGTACTTC. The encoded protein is CASSQVIASGHTYEQYF.

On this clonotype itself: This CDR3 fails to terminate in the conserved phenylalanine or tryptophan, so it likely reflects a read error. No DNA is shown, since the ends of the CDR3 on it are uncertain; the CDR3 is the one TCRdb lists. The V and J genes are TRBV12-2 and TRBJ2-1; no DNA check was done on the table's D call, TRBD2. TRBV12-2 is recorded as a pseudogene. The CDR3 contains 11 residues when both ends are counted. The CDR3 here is CASRLVRLEAV.

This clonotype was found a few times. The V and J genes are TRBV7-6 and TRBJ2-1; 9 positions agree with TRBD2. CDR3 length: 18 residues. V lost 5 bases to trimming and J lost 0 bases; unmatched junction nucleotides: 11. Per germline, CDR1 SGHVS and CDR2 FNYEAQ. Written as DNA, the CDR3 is TGTGCCAGCAGCCAAAGTAATAGCGGGAGCGCCTCCTACAATGAGCAGTTCTTC. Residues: CASSQSNSGSASYNEQFF.